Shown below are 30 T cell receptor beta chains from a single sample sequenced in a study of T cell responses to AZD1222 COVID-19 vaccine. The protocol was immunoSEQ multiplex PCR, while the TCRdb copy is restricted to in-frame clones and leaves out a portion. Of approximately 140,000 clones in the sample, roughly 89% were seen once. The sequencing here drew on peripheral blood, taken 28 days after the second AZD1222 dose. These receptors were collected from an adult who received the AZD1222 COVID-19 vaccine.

The CDR3 DNA sequence: TGTGCCAGCAGTCCAGACAGGGACTATGGCTACACCTTC. It specifies CASSPDRDYGYTF. The gene calls are TRBV11-2 and TRBJ1-2; TRBD1 aligns across 7 bases. Trimming removed 6 bases from V and 3 bases from J; junction bases left unmatched: 4. Germline CDR1 is SGHAT and CDR2 is FQNNGV. CDR3 length: 13 amino acids.

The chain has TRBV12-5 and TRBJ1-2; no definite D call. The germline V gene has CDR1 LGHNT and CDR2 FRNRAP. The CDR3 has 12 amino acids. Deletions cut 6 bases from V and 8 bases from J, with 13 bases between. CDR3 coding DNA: TGTGCTAGTGGAAAGACCTCATGGGGCTACACCTTC. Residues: CASGKTSWGYTF.

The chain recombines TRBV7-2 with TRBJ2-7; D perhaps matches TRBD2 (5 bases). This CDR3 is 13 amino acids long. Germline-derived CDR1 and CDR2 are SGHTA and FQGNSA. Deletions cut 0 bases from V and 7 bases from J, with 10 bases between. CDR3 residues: CASSLAGAREQYF. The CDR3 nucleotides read TGTGCCAGCAGCTTAGCGGGAGCAAGGGAGCAGTACTTC.

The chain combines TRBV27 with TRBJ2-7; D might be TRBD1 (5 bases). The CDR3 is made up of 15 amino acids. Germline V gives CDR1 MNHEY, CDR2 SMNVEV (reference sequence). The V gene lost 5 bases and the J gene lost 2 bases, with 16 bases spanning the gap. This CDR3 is CASSPQGARTYEQYF. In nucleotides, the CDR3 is TGTGCCAGCAGTCCCCAAGGGGCGCGGACCTACGAGCAGTACTTC.

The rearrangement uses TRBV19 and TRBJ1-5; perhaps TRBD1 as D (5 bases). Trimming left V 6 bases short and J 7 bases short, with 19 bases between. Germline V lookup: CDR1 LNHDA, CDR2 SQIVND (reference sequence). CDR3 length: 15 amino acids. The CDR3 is CASSTGAMEGQPQHF. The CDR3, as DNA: TGTGCCAGTAGCACGGGAGCGATGGAGGGGCAGCCCCAGCATTTT.

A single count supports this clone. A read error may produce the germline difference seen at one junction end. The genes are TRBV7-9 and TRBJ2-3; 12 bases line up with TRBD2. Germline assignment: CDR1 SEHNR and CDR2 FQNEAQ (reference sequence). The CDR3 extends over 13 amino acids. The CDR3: CASSLAGGDTQYF. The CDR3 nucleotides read TGTGCCAGCAGCCTAGCGGGAGGGGACACGCAGTATTTT. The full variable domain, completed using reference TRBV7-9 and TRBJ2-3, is DTGVSQNPRHKITKRGQNVTFRCDPISEHNRLYWYRQTLGQGPEFLTYFQNEAQLEKSRLLSDRFSAERPKGSFSTLEIQRTEQGDSAMYLCASSLAGGDTQYFGPGTRLTVL.

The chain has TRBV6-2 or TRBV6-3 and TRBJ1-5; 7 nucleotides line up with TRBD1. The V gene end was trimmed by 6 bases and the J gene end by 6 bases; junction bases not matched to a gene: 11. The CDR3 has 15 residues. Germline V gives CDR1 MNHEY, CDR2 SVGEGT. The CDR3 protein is CASSQQGRIGQPQHF. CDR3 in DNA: TGTGCCAGCAGCCAACAGGGGAGGATCGGTCAGCCCCAGCATTTT.

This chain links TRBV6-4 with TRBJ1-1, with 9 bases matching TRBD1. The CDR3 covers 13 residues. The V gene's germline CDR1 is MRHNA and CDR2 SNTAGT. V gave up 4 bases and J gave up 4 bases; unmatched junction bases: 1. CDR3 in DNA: TGTGCCAGCAGTGCGACAGGGGGCACTGAAGCTTTCTTT. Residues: CASSATGGTEAFF.

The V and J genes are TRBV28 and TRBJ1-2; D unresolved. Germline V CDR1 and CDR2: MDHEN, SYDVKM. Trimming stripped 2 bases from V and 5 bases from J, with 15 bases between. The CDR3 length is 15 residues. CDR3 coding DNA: TGTGCCAGCAGTTTACCCGGGAGCCAGCCGTATGGCTACACCTTC. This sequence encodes CASSLPGSQPYGYTF.

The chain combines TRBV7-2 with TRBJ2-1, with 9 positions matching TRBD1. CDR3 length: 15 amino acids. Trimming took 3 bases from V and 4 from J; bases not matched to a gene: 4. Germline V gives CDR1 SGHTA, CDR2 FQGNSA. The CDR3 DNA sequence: TGTGCCAGCAGCTTCTCGGGACAGGGATACAATGAGCAGTTCTTC. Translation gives CASSFSGQGYNEQFF.

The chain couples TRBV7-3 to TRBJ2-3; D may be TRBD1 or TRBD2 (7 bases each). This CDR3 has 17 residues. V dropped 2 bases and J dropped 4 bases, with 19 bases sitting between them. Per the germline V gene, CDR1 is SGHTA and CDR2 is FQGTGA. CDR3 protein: CASSLRQGEGRPDTQYF. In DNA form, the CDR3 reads TGTGCCAGCAGCTTACGGCAGGGGGAGGGCCGCCCAGATACGCAGTATTTT.

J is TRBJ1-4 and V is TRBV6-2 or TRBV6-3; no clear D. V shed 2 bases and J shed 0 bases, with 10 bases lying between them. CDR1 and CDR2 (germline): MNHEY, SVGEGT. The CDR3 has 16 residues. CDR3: CASSYRIRSTNEKLFF. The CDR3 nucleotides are TGTGCCAGCAGTTACCGGATTAGATCAACTAATGAAAAACTGTTTTTT.

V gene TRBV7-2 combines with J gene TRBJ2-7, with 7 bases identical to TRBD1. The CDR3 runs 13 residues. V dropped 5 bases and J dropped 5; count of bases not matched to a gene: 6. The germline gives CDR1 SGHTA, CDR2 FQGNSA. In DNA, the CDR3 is TGTGCCAGCAGCCCGACAGGGAACGACGAGCAGTACTTC. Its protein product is CASSPTGNDEQYF.

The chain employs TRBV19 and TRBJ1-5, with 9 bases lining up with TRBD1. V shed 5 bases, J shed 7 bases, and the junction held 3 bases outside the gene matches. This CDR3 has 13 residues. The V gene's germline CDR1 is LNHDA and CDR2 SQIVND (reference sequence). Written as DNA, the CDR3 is TGTGCCAGTAGTCAACAGGGGGCGCAGCCCCAGCATTTT. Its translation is CASSQQGAQPQHF.

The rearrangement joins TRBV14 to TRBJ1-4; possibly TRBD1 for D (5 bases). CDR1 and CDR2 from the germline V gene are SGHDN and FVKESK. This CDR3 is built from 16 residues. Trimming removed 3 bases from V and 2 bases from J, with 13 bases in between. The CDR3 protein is CASSHLEGPTNEKLFF. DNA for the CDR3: TGTGCCAGCAGCCACCTGGAGGGACCCACTAATGAAAAACTGTTTTTT.

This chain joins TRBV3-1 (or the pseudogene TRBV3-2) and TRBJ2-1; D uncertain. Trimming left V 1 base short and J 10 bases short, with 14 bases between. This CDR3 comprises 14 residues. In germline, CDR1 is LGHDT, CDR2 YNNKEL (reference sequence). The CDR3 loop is CASSQGATRLEQFF. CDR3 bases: TGTGCCAGCAGCCAAGGTGCGACTCGGCTCGAGCAGTTCTTC.

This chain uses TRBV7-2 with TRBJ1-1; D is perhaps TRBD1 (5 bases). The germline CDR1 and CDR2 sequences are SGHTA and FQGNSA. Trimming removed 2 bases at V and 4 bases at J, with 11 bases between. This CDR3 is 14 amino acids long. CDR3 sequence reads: CASSLTAGATEAFF. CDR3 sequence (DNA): TGTGCCAGCAGCTTAACTGCTGGGGCCACTGAAGCTTTCTTT.

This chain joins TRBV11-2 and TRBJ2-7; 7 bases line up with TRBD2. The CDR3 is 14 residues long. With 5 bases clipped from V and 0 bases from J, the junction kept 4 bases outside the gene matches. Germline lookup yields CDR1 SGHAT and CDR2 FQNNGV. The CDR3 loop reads CASSLRTSSYEQYF. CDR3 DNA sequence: TGTGCCAGCAGCCTAAGGACTAGCTCCTACGAGCAGTACTTC.

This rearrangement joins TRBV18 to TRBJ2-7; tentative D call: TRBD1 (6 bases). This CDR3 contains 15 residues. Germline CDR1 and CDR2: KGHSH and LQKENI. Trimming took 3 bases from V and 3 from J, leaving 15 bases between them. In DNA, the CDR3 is TGTGCCAGCTCACCTCCACCGGGACAAGGCTACGAGCAGTACTTC. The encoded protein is CASSPPPGQGYEQYF. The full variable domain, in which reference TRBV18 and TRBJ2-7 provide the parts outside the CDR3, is NAGVMQNPRHLVRRRGQEARLRCSPMKGHSHVYWYRQLPEEGLKFMVYLQKENIIDESGMPKERFSAEFPKEGPSILRIQQVVRGDSAAYFCASSPPPGQGYEQYFGPGTRLTVT.

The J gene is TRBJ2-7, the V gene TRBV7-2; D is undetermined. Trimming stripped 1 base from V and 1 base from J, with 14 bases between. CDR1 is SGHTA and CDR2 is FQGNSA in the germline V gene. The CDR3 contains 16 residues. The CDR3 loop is CASSLGSEKKSYEQYF. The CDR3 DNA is TGTGCCAGCAGCTTAGGATCGGAAAAAAAGTCCTACGAGCAGTACTTC. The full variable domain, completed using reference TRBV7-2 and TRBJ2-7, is GAGVSQSPSNKVTEKGKDVELRCDPISGHTALYWYRQSLGQGLEFLIYFQGNSAPDKSGLPSDRFSAERTGGSVSTLTIQRTQQEDSAVYLCASSLGSEKKSYEQYFGPGTRLTVT.

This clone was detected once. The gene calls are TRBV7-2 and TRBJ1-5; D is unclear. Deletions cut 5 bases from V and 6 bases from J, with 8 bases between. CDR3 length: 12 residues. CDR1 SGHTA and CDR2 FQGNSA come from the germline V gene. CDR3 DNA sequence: TGTGCCAGCAGCCACGTGGGTCAGCCCCAGCATTTT. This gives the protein CASSHVGQPQHF.

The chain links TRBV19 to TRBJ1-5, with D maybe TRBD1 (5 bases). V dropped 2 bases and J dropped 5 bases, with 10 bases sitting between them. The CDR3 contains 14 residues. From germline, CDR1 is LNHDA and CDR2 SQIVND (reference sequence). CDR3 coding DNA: TGTGCCAGTAGTATAATTGGGGGATATCAGCCCCAGCATTTT. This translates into CASSIIGGYQPQHF.

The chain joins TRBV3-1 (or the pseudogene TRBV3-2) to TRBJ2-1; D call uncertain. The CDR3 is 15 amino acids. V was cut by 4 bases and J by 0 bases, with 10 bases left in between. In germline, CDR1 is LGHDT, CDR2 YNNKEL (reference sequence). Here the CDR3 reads CASSPLGNSYNEQFF. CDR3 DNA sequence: TGTGCCAGCAGCCCCTTAGGGAACTCCTACAATGAGCAGTTCTTC.

Written as DNA, the CDR3 is TGTGCCAGCAGCTTAAGCGTCTACGAGCAGTACTTC. Protein: CASSLSVYEQYF. This sequence joins TRBV7-2 and TRBJ2-7; D remains unclear. The length of the CDR3 is 12 residues. Trimming pared 2 bases from V and 3 bases from J, leaving 5 bases between. Per germline, CDR1 SGHTA and CDR2 FQGNSA.

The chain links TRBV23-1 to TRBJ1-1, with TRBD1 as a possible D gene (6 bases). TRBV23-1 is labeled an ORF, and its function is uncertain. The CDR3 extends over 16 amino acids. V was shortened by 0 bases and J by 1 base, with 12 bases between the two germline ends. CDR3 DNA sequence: TGCGCCAGCAGTCAATCGCCCCCGACAGGGAACACTGAAGCTTTCTTT. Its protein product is CASSQSPPTGNTEAFF.

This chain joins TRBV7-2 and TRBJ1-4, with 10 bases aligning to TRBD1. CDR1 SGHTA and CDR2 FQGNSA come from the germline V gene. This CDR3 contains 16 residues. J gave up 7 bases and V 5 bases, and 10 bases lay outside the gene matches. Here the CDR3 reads CASSISIGTGAEKLFF. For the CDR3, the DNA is TGTGCCAGCAGCATCTCGATCGGGACAGGGGCTGAAAAACTGTTTTTT. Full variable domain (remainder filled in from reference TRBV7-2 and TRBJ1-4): GAGVSQSPSNKVTEKGKDVELRCDPISGHTALYWYRQSLGQGLEFLIYFQGNSAPDKSGLPSDRFSAERTGGSVSTLTIQRTQQEDSAVYLCASSISIGTGAEKLFFGSGTQLSVL.

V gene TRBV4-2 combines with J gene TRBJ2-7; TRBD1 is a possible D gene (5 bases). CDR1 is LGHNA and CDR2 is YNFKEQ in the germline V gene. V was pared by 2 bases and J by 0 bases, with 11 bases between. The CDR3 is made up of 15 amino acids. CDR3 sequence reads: CASSQRQSLSYEQYF. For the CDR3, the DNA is TGTGCCAGCAGCCAAAGACAGAGCCTCTCCTACGAGCAGTACTTC.

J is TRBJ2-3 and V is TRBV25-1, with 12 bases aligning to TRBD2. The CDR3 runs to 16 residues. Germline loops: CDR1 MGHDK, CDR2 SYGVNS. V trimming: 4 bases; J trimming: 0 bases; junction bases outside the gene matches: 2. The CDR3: CASSVLAGGSTDTQYF. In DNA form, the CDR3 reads TGTGCCAGCAGTGTACTAGCGGGAGGAAGCACAGATACGCAGTATTTT.

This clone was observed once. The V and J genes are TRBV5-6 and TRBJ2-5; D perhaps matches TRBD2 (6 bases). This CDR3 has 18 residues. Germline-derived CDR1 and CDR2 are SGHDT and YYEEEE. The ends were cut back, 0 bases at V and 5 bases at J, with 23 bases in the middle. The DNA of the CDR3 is TGTGCCAGCAGCTTGGGCGGGGCCGTACCCAGAAAGCAGGAGACCCAGTACTTC. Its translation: CASSLGGAVPRKQETQYF.

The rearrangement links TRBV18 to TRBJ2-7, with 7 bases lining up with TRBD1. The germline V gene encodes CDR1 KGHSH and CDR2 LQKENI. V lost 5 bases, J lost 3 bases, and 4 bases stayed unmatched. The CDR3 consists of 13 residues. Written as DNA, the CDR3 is TGTGCCAGCTCAAGGACAGGCGGCTACGAGCAGTACTTC. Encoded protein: CASSRTGGYEQYF.